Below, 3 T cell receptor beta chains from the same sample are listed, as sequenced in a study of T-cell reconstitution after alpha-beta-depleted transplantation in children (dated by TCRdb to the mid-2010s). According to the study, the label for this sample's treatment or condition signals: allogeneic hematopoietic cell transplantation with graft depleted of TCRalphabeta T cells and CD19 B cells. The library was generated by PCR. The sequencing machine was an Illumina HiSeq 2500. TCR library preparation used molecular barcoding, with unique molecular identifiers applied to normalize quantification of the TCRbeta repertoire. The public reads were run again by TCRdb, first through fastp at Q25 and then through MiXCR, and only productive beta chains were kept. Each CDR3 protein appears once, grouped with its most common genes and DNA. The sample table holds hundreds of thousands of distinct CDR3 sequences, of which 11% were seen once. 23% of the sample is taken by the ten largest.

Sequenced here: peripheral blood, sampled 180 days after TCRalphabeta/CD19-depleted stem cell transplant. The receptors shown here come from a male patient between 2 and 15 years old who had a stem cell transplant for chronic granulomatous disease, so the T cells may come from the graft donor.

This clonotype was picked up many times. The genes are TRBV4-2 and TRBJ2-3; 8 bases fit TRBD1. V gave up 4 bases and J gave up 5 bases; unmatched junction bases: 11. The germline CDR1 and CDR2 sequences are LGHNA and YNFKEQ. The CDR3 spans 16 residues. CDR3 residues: CASSRGVGQEVDTQYF. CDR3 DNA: TGTGCCAGCAGCCGTGGAGTGGGACAGGAGGTAGATACGCAGTATTTT.

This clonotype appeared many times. The CDR3 sequence: CASSFGDNEQFF. The CDR3 region has the DNA TGTGCCAGCAGCTTTGGGGACAATGAGCAGTTCTTC. This chain uses TRBV12-3 or TRBV12-4 with TRBJ2-1; D uncertain. This CDR3 spans 12 amino acids. V lost 6 bases and J lost 5, with 8 bases in between.

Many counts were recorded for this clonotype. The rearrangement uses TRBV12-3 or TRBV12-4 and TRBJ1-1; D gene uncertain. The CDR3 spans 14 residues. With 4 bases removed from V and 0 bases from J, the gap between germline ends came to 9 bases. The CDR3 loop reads CASSYQGLNTEAFF. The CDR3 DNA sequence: TGTGCCAGCAGTTACCAAGGATTGAACACTGAAGCTTTCTTT.